The 26 T cell receptor beta chains below all came from one sample that was sequenced in a study of neoadjuvant anti-PD-1 for oral cavity cancer. Method: immunoSEQ multiplex PCR; TCRdb's copy keeps in-frame clones and lacks some. This table has about 16,000 clones, around three fifths appearing once. The material was PBMCs, obtained before nivolumab (anti-PD-1) treatment. These receptors were taken from a person between 35 and 79 years old with oral cavity squamous cell carcinoma.

The genes are TRBV19 and TRBJ1-4; TRBD1 is a possible D gene (5 bases). The V end lost 9 bases, the J end lost 1 base, and 9 bases lay between the germline ends. The germline V gene has CDR1 LNHDA and CDR2 SQIVND (reference sequence). The CDR3 spans 13 residues. The CDR3 sequence is CASRQLTNEKLFF. DNA for the CDR3: TGTGCCAGCCGACAGCTAACTAATGAAAAACTGTTTTTT.

The J gene is TRBJ2-7, the V gene TRBV7-2; possible D gene TRBD1, 5 bases. The CDR3 contains 14 residues. The germline V gene has CDR1 SGHTA and CDR2 FQGNSA. The ends were cut back, 0 bases at V and 3 bases at J, with 9 bases in the middle. The DNA for the CDR3 is TGTGCCAGCAGCTTAGCTAGGGGCGGCTACGAGCAGTACTTC. It yields the protein CASSLARGGYEQYF.

V is TRBV6-6 and J is TRBJ2-7; D unclear. The V gene's germline CDR1 is MNHNY and CDR2 SVGAGI (reference sequence). Trimming removed 2 bases at V and 3 bases at J, with 14 bases between. This CDR3 comprises 15 residues. The CDR3: CASSYGPLKDYEQYF. DNA for the CDR3: TGTGCCAGCAGTTACGGACCGCTTAAAGACTACGAGCAGTACTTC.

This chain uses TRBV29-1 with TRBJ2-1, with 7 bases aligning to TRBD1. Germline CDR1 reads SQVTM; CDR2 reads ANQGSEA. The CDR3 length is 12 residues. Trimming took 6 bases from V and 4 from J; bases not matched to a gene: 3. This CDR3 is CSVTTGYNEQFF. The CDR3 DNA reads TGCAGCGTCACGACAGGGTACAATGAGCAGTTCTTC.

The chain combines TRBV2 with TRBJ2-1; D possibly corresponds to TRBD2 (6 bases). Trimming shortened V by 7 bases and J by 9 bases, and 16 bases separated the two germline ends. The CDR3 contains 13 residues. Germline V lookup: CDR1 SNHLY, CDR2 FYNNEI. The CDR3, as DNA: TGTGCCAGCAAGGCGGGAAGTCTGGGTGAGCAGTTCTTC. Amino acid sequence: CASKAGSLGEQFF.

The V gene is TRBV2, the J gene TRBJ2-6; no reliable D call. This CDR3 comprises 14 residues. Trimming stripped 7 bases from V and 0 bases from J, with 7 bases between. Germline CDR1 SNHLY, CDR2 FYNNEI. The CDR3 sequence: CASTPPSGANVLTF. DNA of the CDR3: TGTGCCAGCACACCCCCCTCTGGGGCCAACGTCCTGACTTTC.

This chain joins TRBV6-5 and TRBJ2-1; maybe TRBD1 (5 bases). CDR3 length: 13 residues. Germline CDR1 is MNHEY and CDR2 is SVGAGI. V gave up 9 bases and J gave up 8 bases, with 17 bases separating them. Written as DNA, the CDR3 is TGTGCCAGGTTCAGGGCAGGTTGCGATGAGCAGTTCTTC. It translates to CARFRAGCDEQFF.

The V call is TRBV28, the J call TRBJ2-7; 9 nucleotides match TRBD2. The CDR3 is made up of 15 amino acids. Germline loops: CDR1 MDHEN, CDR2 SYDVKM. V trimming: 5 bases; J trimming: 6 bases; junction bases outside the gene matches: 11. CDR3 in DNA: TGTGCCAGCAGTCCCTCGGCGGGAGGGCCTGTCGAGCAGTACTTC. It codes for CASSPSAGGPVEQYF.

This clone was observed a single time. V gene TRBV5-1 combines with J gene TRBJ2-5, with D perhaps assigned TRBD1 or TRBD2 (6 bases each). V dropped 4 bases and J dropped 5 bases, with 18 bases sitting between them. Germline V gene data show CDR1 as SGHRS and CDR2 as YFSETQ. CDR3 length equals 15 residues. CDR3 bases: TGCGCCAGCAGCCGGCCGGGACAAGGGGGGGAGACCCAGTACTTC. It translates to CASSRPGQGGETQYF.

The sample holds a few counts of this clone. The chain joins TRBV9 to TRBJ2-2; 15 nucleotides match TRBD2. V lost 3 bases to trimming and J lost 5 bases; unmatched junction nucleotides: 8. There are 18 residues in the CDR3. Germline V lookup: CDR1 SGDLS, CDR2 YYNGEE. The CDR3 DNA reads TGTGCCAGCAGCGCCCTCACCGGGACTAGCGGGAGGACCGGGGAGCTGTTTTTT. It yields the protein CASSALTGTSGRTGELFF.

The chain joins TRBV28 to TRBJ2-7; 7 bases agree with TRBD1. This CDR3 has 15 amino acids. CDR1 is MDHEN, CDR2 SYDVKM, per germline. J was trimmed by 0 bases and V by 7 bases; bases with no gene match: 9. CDR3 DNA: TGTGCCAGCATCACTACAGGGGACCCCTCCTACGAGCAGTACTTC. Its translation: CASITTGDPSYEQYF.

This chain joins TRBV14 and TRBJ2-3, with 7 bases aligning to TRBD2. With V trimmed by 1 base and J by 0 bases, 13 bases remained unmatched. The V gene's germline CDR1 is SGHDN and CDR2 FVKESK. The CDR3 contains 19 residues. Here the CDR3 DNA reads TGTGCCAGCAGCCAAGCCGCTACCCTTACTAGCGTAAGCACAGATACGCAGTATTTT. As protein: CASSQAATLTSVSTDTQYF. Variable domain in full (rest from reference TRBV14 and TRBJ2-3): EAGVTQFPSHSVIEKGQTVTLRCDPISGHDNLYWYRRVMGKEIKFLLHFVKESKQDESGMPNNRFLAERTGGTYSTLKVQPAELEDSGVYFCASSQAATLTSVSTDTQYFGPGTRLTVL.

The chain carries TRBV2 and TRBJ1-2; D is uncertain. V was clipped by 4 bases and J by 4 bases, with 13 bases between them. The CDR3 contains 14 residues. In germline, CDR1 is SNHLY, CDR2 FYNNEI. The CDR3 DNA reads as TGTGCCAGCAGTGGGAGGGCAGGCGTCTATGGCTACACCTTC. Translated, it gives CASSGRAGVYGYTF.

The count of this clone is one. This rearrangement joins TRBV30 to TRBJ2-2; D might be TRBD2 (5 bases). The CDR3 extends over 16 amino acids. With 1 base removed from V and 0 bases from J, the gap between germline ends came to 12 bases. CDR1 and CDR2 from the germline V gene are GTSNPN and SVGIG (reference sequence). Here the CDR3 DNA reads TGTGCCTGGAGTGGCTATGAAGCGGCGAACACCGGGGAGCTGTTTTTT. This encodes CAWSGYEAANTGELFF.

This clone has a single count. In DNA form, the CDR3 reads TGTGCCAGCAGCCGAACAGGCATCTATGGCTACACCTTC. This encodes CASSRTGIYGYTF. The chain joins TRBV28 to TRBJ1-2; D is perhaps TRBD1 (5 bases). CDR1 is MDHEN and CDR2 is SYDVKM in the germline V gene. V lost 6 bases and J 4 bases, leaving 12 bases between the germline ends. The CDR3 is 13 residues long.

This rearrangement joins TRBV13 to TRBJ1-3; D is uncertain. The length of the CDR3 is 15 residues. The V end was cut by 6 bases, the J end by 0 bases, with 12 bases between. Germline loops: CDR1 PRHDT, CDR2 FYEKMQ (reference sequence). The CDR3 region has the DNA TGTGCCAGCAGTTCAAATAGAATCTCTGGAAACACCATATATTTT. It encodes CASSSNRISGNTIYF.

This rearrangement joins TRBV6-6 to TRBJ2-7; possible D gene TRBD2, 6 bases. The germline V and J ends were trimmed by 6 bases and 3 bases, with 18 bases remaining between them. The CDR3 extends over 15 amino acids. The V gene's germline CDR1 is MNHNY and CDR2 SVGAGI (reference sequence). CDR3 residues: CASRTLRGINYEQYF. CDR3 in DNA: TGTGCCAGCAGGACCTTGCGGGGCATTAACTACGAGCAGTACTTC.

This chain uses TRBV9 with TRBJ2-2, with 9 bases fitting TRBD2. This CDR3 comprises 18 residues. Germline V gene sequence: CDR1 SGDLS, CDR2 YYNGEE. Losses at the gene ends were 0 bases for V and 1 base for J; bases not matched to a gene: 7. In DNA, the CDR3 is TGTGCCAGCAGCGTAGCGGTAGCGGGAGCTCTGAACACCGGGGAGCTGTTTTTT. Translating gives CASSVAVAGALNTGELFF.

The chain has TRBV5-1 and TRBJ2-3; D not certain. Trimming pared 2 bases from V and 2 bases from J, leaving 12 bases between. The CDR3 spans 15 residues. CDR1 is SGHRS and CDR2 is YFSETQ in the germline V gene. The DNA for the CDR3 is TGCGCCAGCAGCTTAGGATCCGGCAACACAGATACGCAGTATTTT. Its protein product is CASSLGSGNTDTQYF.

This clone was observed a handful of times. The V and J genes are TRBV6-5 and TRBJ2-7; a possible D gene is TRBD2 (6 bases). The V and J ends lost 0 bases and 1 base respectively, with 10 bases between them. This CDR3 has 15 residues. Looked up from germline, CDR1 is MNHEY and CDR2 is SVGAGI. The CDR3 DNA follows: TGTGCCAGCAGTTACTCGAAGGCGGGATCCTACGAGCAGTACTTC. Amino acids: CASSYSKAGSYEQYF.

The rearrangement uses TRBV15 and TRBJ2-7; 11 nucleotides agree with TRBD2. Germline V gene lookup returns CDR1 LNHNV and CDR2 YYDKDF (reference sequence). The CDR3 sequence is 16 residues long. Trimming removed 0 bases from V and 7 bases from J; junction bases left unmatched: 8. CDR3 nucleotides: TGTGCCACCAGCAGAGATCCTAGGCTAGCGGGAGGAGAGCAGTACTTC. This codes for CATSRDPRLAGGEQYF.

This clone is a singleton in its sample. V usage is TRBV6-5 and J usage is TRBJ2-3, with TRBD2 matching over 11 bases. Germline trimming cut 2 bases from V and 3 bases from J; bases unmatched to any gene: 4. Germline assignment: CDR1 MNHEY and CDR2 SVGAGI. There are 16 residues in the CDR3. CDR3 bases: TGTGCCAGCAGTTACGCCGTAGCGGGAGGGACAGATACGCAGTATTTT. Its protein is CASSYAVAGGTDTQYF.

This clone appeared once. J is TRBJ2-1 and V is TRBV4-1, with 11 bases that match TRBD1. Per germline, CDR1 MGHRA and CDR2 YSYEKL. V gave up 0 bases and J gave up 7 bases; unmatched junction bases: 5. The CDR3 covers 16 residues. CDR3 loop: CASSQDGDRGYNEQFF. CDR3 in DNA: TGCGCCAGCAGCCAAGATGGGGACAGGGGGTATAATGAGCAGTTCTTC.

This clone was observed a handful of times. V is TRBV9 and J is TRBJ2-3, with TRBD2 matching over 13 bases. The CDR3 has 16 amino acids. Germline V CDR1 and CDR2: SGDLS, YYNGEE. The trim removed 4 bases at V and 4 bases at J, leaving 6 bases unmatched. The CDR3 loop reads CASSPRTSGSADTQYF. CDR3 DNA: TGTGCCAGCAGCCCTCGGACTAGCGGGAGCGCAGATACGCAGTATTTT.

The chain links TRBV7-9 to TRBJ2-7; 7 bases map to TRBD2. This CDR3 has 14 amino acids. Germline V lookup: CDR1 SEHNR, CDR2 FQNEAQ (reference sequence). J lost 1 base, V lost 7 bases, and 7 bases had no gene match. CDR3 bases: TGTGCCAGCACTCCGGGACTACATTCCTACGAGCAGTACTTC. Translated, it gives CASTPGLHSYEQYF.

The chain uses TRBV7-9 and TRBJ2-1; the D gene is possibly TRBD1 (5 bases). V lost 1 base and J 7 bases, leaving 14 bases between the germline ends. This CDR3 is 15 amino acids long. CDR1 and CDR2 (germline): SEHNR, FQNEAQ (reference sequence). The CDR3 sequence: CASSLVEQVGNEQFF. The CDR3 DNA sequence: TGTGCCAGCAGCTTAGTGGAACAGGTGGGGAATGAGCAGTTCTTC.